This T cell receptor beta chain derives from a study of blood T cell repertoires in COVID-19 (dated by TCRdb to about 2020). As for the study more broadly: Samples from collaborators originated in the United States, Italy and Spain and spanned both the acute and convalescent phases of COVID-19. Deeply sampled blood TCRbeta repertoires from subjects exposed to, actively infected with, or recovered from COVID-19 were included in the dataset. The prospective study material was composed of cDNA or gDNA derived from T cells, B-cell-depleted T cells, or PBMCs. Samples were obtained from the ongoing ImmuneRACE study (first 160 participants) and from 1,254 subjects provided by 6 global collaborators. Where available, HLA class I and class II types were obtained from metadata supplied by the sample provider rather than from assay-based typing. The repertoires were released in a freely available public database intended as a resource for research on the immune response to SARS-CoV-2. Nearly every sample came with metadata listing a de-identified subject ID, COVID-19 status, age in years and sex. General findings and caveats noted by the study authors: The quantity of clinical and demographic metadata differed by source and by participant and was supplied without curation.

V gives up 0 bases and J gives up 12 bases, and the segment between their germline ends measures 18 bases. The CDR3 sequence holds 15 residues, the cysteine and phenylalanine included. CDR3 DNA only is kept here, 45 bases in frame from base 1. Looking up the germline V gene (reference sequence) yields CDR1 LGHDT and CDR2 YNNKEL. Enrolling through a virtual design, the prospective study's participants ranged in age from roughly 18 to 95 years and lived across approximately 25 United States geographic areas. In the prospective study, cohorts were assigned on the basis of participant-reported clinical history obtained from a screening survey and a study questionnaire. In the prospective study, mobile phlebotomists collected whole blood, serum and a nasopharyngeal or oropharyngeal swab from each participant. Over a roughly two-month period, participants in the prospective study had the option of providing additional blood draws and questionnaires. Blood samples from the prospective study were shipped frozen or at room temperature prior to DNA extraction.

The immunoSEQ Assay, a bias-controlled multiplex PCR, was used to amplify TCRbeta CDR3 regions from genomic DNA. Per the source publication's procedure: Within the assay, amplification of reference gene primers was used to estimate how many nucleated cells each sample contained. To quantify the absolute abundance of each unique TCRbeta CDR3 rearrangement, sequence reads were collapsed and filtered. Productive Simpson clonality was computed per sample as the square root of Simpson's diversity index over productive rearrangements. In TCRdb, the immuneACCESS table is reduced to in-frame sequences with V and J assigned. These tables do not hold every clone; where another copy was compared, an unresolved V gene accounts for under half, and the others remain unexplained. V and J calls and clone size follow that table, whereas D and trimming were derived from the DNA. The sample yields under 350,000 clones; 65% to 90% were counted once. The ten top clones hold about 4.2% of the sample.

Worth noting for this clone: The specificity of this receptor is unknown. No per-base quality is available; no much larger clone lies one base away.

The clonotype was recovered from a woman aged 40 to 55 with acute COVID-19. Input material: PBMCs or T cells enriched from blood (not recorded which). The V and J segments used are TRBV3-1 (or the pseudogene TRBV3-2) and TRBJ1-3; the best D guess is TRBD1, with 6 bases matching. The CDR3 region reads CASSQDLQSLGGIYF. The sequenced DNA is TGTGCCAGCAGCCAAGATTTACAGTCTTTAGGGGGCATATATTTT.